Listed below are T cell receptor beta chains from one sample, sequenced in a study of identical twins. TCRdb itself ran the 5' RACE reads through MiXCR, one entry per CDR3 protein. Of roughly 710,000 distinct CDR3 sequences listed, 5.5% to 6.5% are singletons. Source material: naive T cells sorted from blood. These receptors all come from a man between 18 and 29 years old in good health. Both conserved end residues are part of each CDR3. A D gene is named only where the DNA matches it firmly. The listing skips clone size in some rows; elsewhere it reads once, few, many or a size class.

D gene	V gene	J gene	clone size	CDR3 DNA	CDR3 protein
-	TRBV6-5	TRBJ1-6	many	TGTGCCAGCAGTTATTATCGGGAGGGATGGGGGTCACCCCTCCACTTT	CASSYYREGWGSPLHF
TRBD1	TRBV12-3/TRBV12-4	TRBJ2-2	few	TGTGCCAGCAGTCCGCCCCTCCGGACAGGTGATAACACCGGGGAGCTGTTTTTT	CASSPPLRTGDNTGELFF
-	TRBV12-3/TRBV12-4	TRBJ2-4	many	TGTGCCAGCAGTTTTCGTCGGAACATTCAGTACTTC	CASSFRRNIQYF
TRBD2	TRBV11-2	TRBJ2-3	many	TGTGCCAGCAGCCGAGCCGGGACTAGCGGGCGAGTAATGTATTTT	CASSRAGTSGRVMYF
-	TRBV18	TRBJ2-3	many	TGTGCCAGCTCACCAGGTGGGCCACACACAGATACGCAGTATTTT	CASSPGGPHTDTQYF
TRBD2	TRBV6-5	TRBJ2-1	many	TGTGCCAGCAGTTACCACCGCGGGAGGTACGATGAGCAGTTCTTC	CASSYHRGRYDEQFF
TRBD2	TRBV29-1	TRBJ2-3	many	TGCAGCGTTGAAGGGACTAGCGGCAGCACAGATACGCAGTATTTT	CSVEGTSGSTDTQYF
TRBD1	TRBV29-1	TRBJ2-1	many	TGCAGCGTTGGGTTCGGGACAGACTACAATGAGCAGTTCTTC	CSVGFGTDYNEQFF
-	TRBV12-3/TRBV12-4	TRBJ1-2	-	TGTGCCAGCAGTCCCTTCACTCATAACTATGGCTACACCTTC	CASSPFTHNYGYTF
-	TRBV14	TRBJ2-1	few	TGTGCCAGCAGCCAAGTCGTTCGGCTAGCAGACAATGAGCAGTTCTTC	CASSQVVRLADNEQFF
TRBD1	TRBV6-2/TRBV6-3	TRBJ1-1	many	TGTGCCAGCAGTTACGGGACAGGAGAAGCTTTCTTT	CASSYGTGEAFF
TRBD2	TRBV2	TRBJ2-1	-	TGTGCCAGCAGTGAGGCTAGCGGTACCTACAATGAGCAGTTCTTC	CASSEASGTYNEQFF
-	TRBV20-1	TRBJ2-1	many	TGCAGTGCGACTCTAGGGGGCTCCTACAATGAGCAGTTCTTC	CSATLGGSYNEQFF
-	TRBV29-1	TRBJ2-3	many	TGCAGCGTTACCCGGGAATTCACAGATACGCAGTATTTT	CSVTREFTDTQYF
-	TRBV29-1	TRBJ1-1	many	TGCAGCGTACACGGGAACACTGAAGCTTTCTTT	CSVHGNTEAFF
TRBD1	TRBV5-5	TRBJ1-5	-	TGTGCCAGCAGCAAGACAGGGTATAGCAATCAGCCCCAGCATTTT	CASSKTGYSNQPQHF
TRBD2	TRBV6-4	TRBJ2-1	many	TGTGCCAGCAGCGTCGGACTAGCGGAGGGCTACAATGAGCAGTTCTTC	CASSVGLAEGYNEQFF
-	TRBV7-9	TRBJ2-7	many	TGTGCCAGCACGACCCGTGGTGGGGCGTCCTACGAGCAGTACTTC	CASTTRGGASYEQYF
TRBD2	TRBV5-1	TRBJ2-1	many	TGTGCCAGCAGCCCCGGGACTAGTGGGTCCTACAATGAGCAGTTCTTC	CASSPGTSGSYNEQFF
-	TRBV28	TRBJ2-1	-	TGTGCCAGCAGCACTAGTTTCATGAATGAGCAGTTCTTC	CASSTSFMNEQFF
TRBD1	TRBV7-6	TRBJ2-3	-	TGTGCCAGCAGCTTTTGGGCCAGGGGGACAGATACGCAGTATTTT	CASSFWARGTDTQYF
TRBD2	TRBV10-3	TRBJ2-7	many	TGTGCCATCAGTGACAAGCGGGAGAGTTACGAGCAGTACTTC	CAISDKRESYEQYF
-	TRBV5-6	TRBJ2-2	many	TGTGCCAGCAGCGTTTTGTGGCTAGCGACGAACACCGGGGAGCTGTTTTTT	CASSVLWLATNTGELFF
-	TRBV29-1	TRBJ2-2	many	TGCAGCGGAGCACAAGTTGCGAACACCGGGGAGCTGTTTTTT	CSGAQVANTGELFF
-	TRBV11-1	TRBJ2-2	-	TGTGCCAGCAGCCCAGGGGATCGCGGAAAACCCTGGGCCGGGGAGCTGTTTTTT	CASSPGDRGKPWAGELFF
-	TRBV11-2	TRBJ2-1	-	TGTGCCAGCAGCTTAGTGCCCCGGCACAATGAGCAGTTCTTC	CASSLVPRHNEQFF
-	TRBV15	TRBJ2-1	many	TGTGCCACCAGCAGAGAGTTTACAGGGTTAAATGAGCAGTTCTTC	CATSREFTGLNEQFF
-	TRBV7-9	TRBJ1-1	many	TGTGCCAGCAGCTTCAACGTGATGAACACTGAAGCTTTCTTT	CASSFNVMNTEAFF
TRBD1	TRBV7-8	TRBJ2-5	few	TGTGCCAGCAGCTTAGGCCCACAGGGGATTTTGGAGACCCAGTACTTC	CASSLGPQGILETQYF
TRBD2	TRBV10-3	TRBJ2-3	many	TGTGCCACCGGAGGGCTAGCGGGAGACGGGGGCTTCACAGATACGCAGTATTTT	CATGGLAGDGGFTDTQYF
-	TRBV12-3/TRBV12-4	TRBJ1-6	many	TGTGCCAGCAGTTTAATAGGGGATAATTCACCCCTCCACTTT	CASSLIGDNSPLHF
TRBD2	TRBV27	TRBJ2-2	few	TGTGCCAGCAGTTTAAAGGCCGGGACTAGGGGGGAGACCGGGGAGCTGTTTTTT	CASSLKAGTRGETGELFF
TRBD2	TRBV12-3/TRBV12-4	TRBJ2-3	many	TGTGCCAGCAGTCCCCTACTAGCGGGAGTCGGCGATACGCAGTATTTT	CASSPLLAGVGDTQYF
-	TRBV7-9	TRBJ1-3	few	TGTGCCAGCAGCCCGGACATCCTCTCTGGAAACACCATATATTTT	CASSPDILSGNTIYF
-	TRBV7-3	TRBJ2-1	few	TGTGCCAGCAGCTTAACCCATTTAGCAGGAGGGTCCACCCCTGAGCAGTTCTTC	CASSLTHLAGGSTPEQFF
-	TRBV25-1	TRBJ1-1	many	TGTGCCAGCACTTCTAATACCGGAAACACTGAAGCTTTCTTT	CASTSNTGNTEAFF
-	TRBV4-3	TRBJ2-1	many	TGCGCCAGCAGCCAAGTGCGGGCCTTTGACGATGAGCAGTTCTTC	CASSQVRAFDDEQFF
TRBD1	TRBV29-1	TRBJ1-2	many	TGCAGCGTTGATAAGACAGGGGTCGCTGGCTACACCTTC	CSVDKTGVAGYTF
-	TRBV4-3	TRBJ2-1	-	TGCGCCAGCAGCCAAGGTACAGGATACGCCTACAATGAGCAGTTCTTC	CASSQGTGYAYNEQFF
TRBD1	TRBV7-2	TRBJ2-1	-	TGTGCCAGTGCAGGGGGAGTTTTGGGTGAGCAGTTCTTC	CASAGGVLGEQFF